The 16 T cell receptor beta chains below come from one sample, sequenced in a study of blood T cell repertoires in COVID-19. The repertoire was sequenced with immunoSEQ multiplex PCR; TCRdb's copy has only in-frame clones and lacks some. Of around 110,000 clones listed, about 84% were seen once; the top ten hold 14%. Source material: peripheral blood. These receptors originate from a woman aged 55-70 years with acute or convalescent COVID-19.

CDR3 nucleotides: TGTGCCAGCAGCCAAGATCGGGGGGTAAACAATGAGCAGTTCTTC. This gives the protein CASSQDRGVNNEQFF. The chain joins TRBV14 to TRBJ2-1; 7 bases fit TRBD2. The germline gives CDR1 SGHDN, CDR2 FVKESK. V lost 0 bases, J lost 5 bases, and 4 bases stayed unmatched. This CDR3 spans 15 amino acids.

The chain employs TRBV5-1 and TRBJ1-2, with D possibly matching TRBD1 (6 bases). This CDR3 region has 13 residues. With 6 bases removed from V and 2 bases from J, the gap between germline ends came to 11 bases. The germline V gene encodes CDR1 SGHRS and CDR2 YFSETQ. The DNA of the CDR3 is TGCGCCAGCACATCACAGGGAAACTATGGCTACACCTTC. This gives the protein CASTSQGNYGYTF.

The genes are TRBV3-1 (or the pseudogene TRBV3-2) and TRBJ2-2; TRBD1 is a possible D gene (6 bases). This CDR3 region has 15 residues. The germline gives CDR1 LGHDT, CDR2 YNNKEL (reference sequence). V was cut by 4 bases and J by 0 bases, with 9 bases left in between. The CDR3 is CASSRRTANTGELFF. CDR3 in DNA: TGTGCCAGCAGCCGGAGGACAGCGAACACCGGGGAGCTGTTTTTT.

This clone was observed a few times. Mismatch with germline at one junction end may stem from a read error. CDR3: CASSQASTSGRGEQYF. CDR3 nucleotide sequence: TGTGCCAGCAGTCAAGCGTCTACTAGCGGGAGGGGCGAGCAGTACTTC. The rearrangement uses TRBV3-1 (or the pseudogene TRBV3-2) and TRBJ2-7; 13 bases line up with TRBD2. The CDR3 spans 16 residues. The germline CDR1 and CDR2 sequences are LGHDT and YNNKEL (reference sequence).

The V gene is TRBV24-1, the J gene TRBJ2-1; 11 nucleotides line up with TRBD2. CDR1 is KGHDR, CDR2 SFDVKD, per germline. The ends lost 3 bases at V and 3 bases at J; junction bases unmatched: 6. The CDR3 extends over 17 amino acids. As DNA, the CDR3 is TGTGCCACCAGTGATCGGGGTACTAGCGGGAGCTACAATGAGCAGTTCTTC. Translated: CATSDRGTSGSYNEQFF.

V gene TRBV2 combines with J gene TRBJ2-1; the D gene is possibly TRBD2 (5 bases). This CDR3 is built from 14 residues. Germline V gene data show CDR1 as SNHLY and CDR2 as FYNNEI. The V gene lost 3 bases and the J gene lost 4 bases, with 10 bases spanning the gap. The CDR3 spells CASSDRTSYNEQFF. CDR3 DNA sequence: TGTGCCAGCAGTGATCGCACTAGTTACAATGAGCAGTTCTTC.

The chain is built from TRBV12-5 and TRBJ2-3; D remains unclear. The CDR3 contains 12 residues. V lost 6 bases to trimming and J lost 5 bases, with 9 bases between them. The germline V gene encodes CDR1 LGHNT and CDR2 FRNRAP. Here the CDR3 DNA reads TGTGCTAGTGGGTACGGTGAAGATACGCAGTATTTT. It specifies CASGYGEDTQYF.

This chain connects TRBV27 to TRBJ1-3; 8 nucleotides agree with TRBD1. Per germline, CDR1 MNHEY and CDR2 SMNVEV (reference sequence). The CDR3 length is 12 residues. The CDR3, as DNA: TGTGTCTCACAGGGGGCTGGAAACACCATATATTTT. This sequence encodes CVSQGAGNTIYF.

This clone was picked up a small number of times. The chain is built from TRBV5-1 and TRBJ2-3; TRBD2 matches 7 bases. CDR3 size: 15 residues. V lost 4 bases and J lost 4; bases outside the gene matches: 9. CDR1 is SGHRS and CDR2 is YFSETQ in the germline V gene. CDR3 bases: TGCGCCAGCAGCCCCCGGGGAGGGGCGGCAGATACGCAGTATTTT. Translating it yields CASSPRGGAADTQYF.

This chain connects TRBV29-1 to TRBJ1-5, with 10 bases lining up with TRBD1. Looked up from germline, CDR1 is SQVTM and CDR2 is ANQGSEA. V was pared by 6 bases and J by 6 bases, with 5 bases of the junction left unmatched. The CDR3 consists of 13 residues. CDR3 in amino acids: CSVRQGAAQPQHF. CDR3 DNA sequence: TGCAGCGTCCGACAGGGGGCGGCTCAGCCCCAGCATTTT.

This clone has more than one count but fewer than ten. V usage is TRBV6-6 and J usage is TRBJ1-2, with D possibly TRBD1 on 5 matching bases. Germline-derived CDR1 and CDR2 are MNHNY and SVGAGI (reference sequence). V was clipped by 10 bases and J by 8 bases, with 17 bases between them. The CDR3 has 12 residues. The CDR3 coding sequence is TGTGCCACCGGGGGAGACAACGGGGGCTACACCTTC. Encoded protein: CATGGDNGGYTF.

The rearrangement joins TRBV4-1 to TRBJ2-1; 8 bases are a match to TRBD2. This CDR3 has 17 residues. Looked up from germline, CDR1 is MGHRA and CDR2 is YSYEKL. The V and J ends lost 1 base and 3 bases, in that order; junction bases with no gene match: 8. This chain's CDR3 is CASSQVRISGNYNEQFF. CDR3 coding DNA: TGCGCCAGCAGCCAAGTGAGGATTAGCGGGAACTACAATGAGCAGTTCTTC.

V and J are TRBV6-6 and TRBJ2-6; no clear D. Germline V CDR1 and CDR2: MNHNY, SVGAGI (reference sequence). V was pared by 2 bases and J by 2 bases, with 10 bases between. The CDR3 extends over 16 amino acids. The CDR3 DNA reads TGTGCCAGCAGTTACGGCAGGTCGGCTGGGGCCAACGTCCTGACTTTC. It yields the protein CASSYGRSAGANVLTF.

V gene TRBV5-1 combines with J gene TRBJ2-5; D gene unclear. Germline CDR1 SGHRS, CDR2 YFSETQ. Trimming stripped 4 bases from V and 4 bases from J, with 8 bases between. The CDR3 covers 12 residues. The DNA for the CDR3 is TGCGCCAGCAGCGCAGGCTTAGAGACCCAGTACTTC. It encodes CASSAGLETQYF.

V gene TRBV5-1 combines with J gene TRBJ2-5; tentatively, D is TRBD1 (6 bases). The CDR3 is 14 amino acids. The V end lost 0 bases, the J end lost 3 bases, and 9 bases lay between the germline ends. Germline values: CDR1 SGHRS, CDR2 YFSETQ. The CDR3 loop is CASSLGGQKETQYF. For the CDR3, the DNA is TGCGCCAGCAGCTTGGGTGGACAGAAAGAGACCCAGTACTTC.

The V call is TRBV25-1, the J call TRBJ2-1; 9 positions agree with TRBD2. The CDR3 spans 14 residues. Germline CDR1 reads MGHDK; CDR2 reads SYGVNS. The ends lost 6 bases at V and 4 bases at J; junction bases unmatched: 4. The CDR3 spells CASRASGVYNEQFF. In DNA, the CDR3 is TGTGCCAGCAGAGCTAGCGGGGTGTACAATGAGCAGTTCTTC.